This T cell receptor (beta chain) stems from a study of blood T cell repertoires in COVID-19. In the study overall: Samples of COVID-19 (acute and convalescent) were obtained from the United States, Italy and Spain. T cells, B-cell-depleted T cells, or PBMCs provided the cDNA or gDNA that served as material.

Seattle-derived patients entered the study during active infection and were followed longitudinally. Germline V gene sequence: CDR1 SNHLY, CDR2 FYNNEI. The CDR3 extends over 15 amino acids. The ends were cut back, 3 bases at V and 4 bases at J, with 12 bases in the middle. Only in-frame clones appear in the TCRdb table, and some are missing; sequencing was by immunoSEQ multiplex PCR. This table has 210,000 or so clones, more than 80% appearing once. The clonotype was recovered from a woman aged 25 to 39 with COVID-19, enrolled during active disease. The sequenced material came from peripheral blood. The chain combines TRBV2 with TRBJ2-2, with unresolved D. The CDR3 region is CASSDEATFTGELFF. CDR3 nucleotides: TGTGCCAGCAGTGATGAAGCGACTTTCACCGGGGAGCTGTTTTTT.